This T cell receptor (beta chain) was profiled in a study of early T cells in non-severe SARS-CoV-2 infection. General study results and limits: A preference for anti-spike CD8 responses marked VDJdb matching, which missed private and CD4 specificities.

This clonotype was observed many times. Its target is not known. Unmatched junction bases numbered 7, after V lost 3 bases and J lost 3 bases. Per the germline V gene, CDR1 is LNHDA and CDR2 is SQIVND (reference sequence). The CDR3 sequence is 15 residues long. TCRdb re-analysed the 5' RACE reads in MiXCR, keeping a single row per CDR3 protein. The table includes tens of thousands of distinct CDR3 sequences, around 5% detected once. The sequencing input was whole blood. This sequence originates from an adult who was a healthcare worker with PCR-confirmed SARS-CoV-2 infection or an uninfected control (not recorded which). The rearrangement joins TRBV19 to TRBJ1-2; TRBD1 matches at 7 bases. CDR3 protein: CASSIMTGNHYGYTF. In nucleotides, the CDR3 is TGTGCCAGTAGTATCATGACAGGGAATCACTATGGCTACACCTTC. The entire variable domain, with the rest obtained from reference TRBV19 and TRBJ1-2, is as follows: DGGITQSPKYLFRKEGQNVTLSCEQNLNHDAMYWYRQDPGQGLRLIYYSQIVNDFQKGDIAEGYSVSREKKESFPLTVTSAQKNPTAFYLCASSIMTGNHYGYTFGSGTRLTVV.